Sequencing of this T cell receptor beta chain was carried out in a study of CD8 T cells in Susac syndrome. RNA, at roughly 0.45 to 1 ug, was reverse transcribed with random hexamers. By means of immunoSEQ multiplex PCR, TCR beta CDR3 spanning 54 Vbeta and 13 Jbeta underwent amplification. TCRdb used MiXCR to reprocess the immunoSEQ multiplex PCR reads, holding one entry per CDR3 protein. Here the sample spans fewer than 85,000 distinct CDR3 sequences, about 95% being singletons. Study findings and constraints: The relatively small number of individuals in the TCR sequencing and HLA analysis was acknowledged by the study.

Note on this clonotype: The antigen remains undetermined.

Multiple sclerosis controls were treatment-naive patients with stable or active relapsing-remitting disease. Trimming stripped 5 bases from V and 6 bases from J, with 18 bases between. Germline assignment: CDR1 SEHNR and CDR2 FQNEAQ (reference sequence). CDR3 length equals 15 residues. The sequence was obtained from a human donor with multiple sclerosis. This chain joins TRBV7-9 and TRBJ2-3; the D gene is possibly TRBD1 (6 bases). Sequenced: CD8+ T cells from PBMCs. DNA of the CDR3: TGTGCCAGCAGCCTGACACAGGACAGAGCCGATACGCAGTATTTT. It translates to CASSLTQDRADTQYF.